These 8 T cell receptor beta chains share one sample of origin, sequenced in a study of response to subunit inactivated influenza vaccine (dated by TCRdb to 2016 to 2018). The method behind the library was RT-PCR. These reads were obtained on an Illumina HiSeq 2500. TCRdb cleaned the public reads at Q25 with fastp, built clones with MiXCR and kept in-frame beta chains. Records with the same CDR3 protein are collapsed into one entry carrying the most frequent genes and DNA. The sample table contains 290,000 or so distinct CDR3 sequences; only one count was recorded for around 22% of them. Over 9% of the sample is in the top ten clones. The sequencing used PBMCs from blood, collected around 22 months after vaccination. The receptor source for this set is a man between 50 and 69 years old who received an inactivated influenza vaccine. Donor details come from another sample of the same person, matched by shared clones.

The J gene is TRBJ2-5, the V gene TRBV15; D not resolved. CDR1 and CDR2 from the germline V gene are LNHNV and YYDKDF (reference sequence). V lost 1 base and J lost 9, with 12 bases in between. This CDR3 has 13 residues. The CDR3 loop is CATSRGLVMAQYF. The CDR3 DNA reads TGTGCCACCAGCAGAGGCCTCGTGATGGCCCAGTACTTC.

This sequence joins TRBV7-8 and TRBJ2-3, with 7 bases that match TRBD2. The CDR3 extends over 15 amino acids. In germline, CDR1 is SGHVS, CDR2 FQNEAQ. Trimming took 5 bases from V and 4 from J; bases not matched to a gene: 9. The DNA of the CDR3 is TGTGCCAGCAGCCGGGACTCCCGGGGGGCAGATACGCAGTATTTT. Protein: CASSRDSRGADTQYF.

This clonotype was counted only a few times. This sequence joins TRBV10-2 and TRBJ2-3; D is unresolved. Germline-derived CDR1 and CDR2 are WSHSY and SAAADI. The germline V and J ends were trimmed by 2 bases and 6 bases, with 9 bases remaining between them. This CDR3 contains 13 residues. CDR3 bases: TGCGCCAGCAGTGAGGTCTCCGCGGATACGCAGTATTTT. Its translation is CASSEVSADTQYF.

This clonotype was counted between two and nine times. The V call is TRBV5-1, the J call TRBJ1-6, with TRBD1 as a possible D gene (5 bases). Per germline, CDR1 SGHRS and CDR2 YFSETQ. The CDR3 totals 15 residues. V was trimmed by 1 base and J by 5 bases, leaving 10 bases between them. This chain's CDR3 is CASSLSGFNNSPLHF. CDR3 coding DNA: TGCGCCAGCAGCTTGTCAGGGTTCAATAATTCACCCCTCCACTTT.

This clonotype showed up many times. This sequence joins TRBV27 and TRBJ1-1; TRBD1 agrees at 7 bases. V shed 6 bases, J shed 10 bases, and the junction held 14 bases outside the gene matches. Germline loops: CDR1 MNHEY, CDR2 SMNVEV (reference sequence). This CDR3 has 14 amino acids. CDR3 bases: TGTGCCAGCAGCCCGGTTGGAGCGTCAGGGGGAGCTTTCTTT. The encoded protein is CASSPVGASGGAFF.

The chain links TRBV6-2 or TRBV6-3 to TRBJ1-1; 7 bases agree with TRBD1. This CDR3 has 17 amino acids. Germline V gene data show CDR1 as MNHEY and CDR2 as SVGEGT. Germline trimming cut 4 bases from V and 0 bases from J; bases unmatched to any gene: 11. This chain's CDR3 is CASSSDWTGPMNTEAFF. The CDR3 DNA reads TGTGCCAGCAGTTCCGATTGGACAGGACCCATGAACACTGAAGCTTTCTTT.

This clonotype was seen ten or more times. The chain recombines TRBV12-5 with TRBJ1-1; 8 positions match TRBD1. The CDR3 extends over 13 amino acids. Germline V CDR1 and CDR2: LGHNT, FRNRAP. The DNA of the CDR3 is TGTGCCAGTAGGGGGACAGGGAACACTGAAGCTTTCTTT. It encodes CASRGTGNTEAFF.

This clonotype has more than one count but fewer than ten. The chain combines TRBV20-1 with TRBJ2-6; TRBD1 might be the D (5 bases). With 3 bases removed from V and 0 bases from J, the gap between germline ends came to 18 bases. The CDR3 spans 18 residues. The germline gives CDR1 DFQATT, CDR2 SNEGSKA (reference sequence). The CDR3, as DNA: TGCAGTGCTAGTAATACAGGAGTCAAACGCTCTGGGGCCAACGTCCTGACTTTC. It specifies CSASNTGVKRSGANVLTF.